These 8 T cell receptor beta chains originate from one sample sequenced in a study of breast tumors, draining lymph nodes, adjacent tissues listed by TCRdb under 2016. The library came from multiplex PCR. This sample was sequenced with an Illumina HiSeq 2000. TCRdb applied fastp at Q25 and MiXCR to the public reads, then kept only in-frame beta chains. Every CDR3 protein is listed once, alongside the most common genes and DNA of its rows. Within this sample are 50,000 to 85,000 distinct CDR3 sequences, with about 40% of them counted one time only. Roughly 9% of the sample is taken by the ten largest. Sequencing was carried out using breast tumor tissue. The receptors originated from a female donor with breast cancer. Some clones in this sample may be carry-over from other donors' samples.

On this clonotype: The germline gene is not matched at one end of the junction; a read error may be the cause. This sequence joins TRBV12-3 or TRBV12-4 and TRBJ2-3, with D perhaps TRBD1 (6 bases). This CDR3 has 17 residues. The CDR3 protein is CATSDFGSGVGTDTQYF. The CDR3 nucleotides read TGTGCCACCAGTGATTTTGGATCAGGGGTGGGGACAGATACGCAGTATTTT.

Ten or more counts support this clonotype. The V gene is TRBV6-6, the J gene TRBJ2-7, with D perhaps given as TRBD1 or TRBD2 (7 bases each). V lost 5 bases, J lost 2 bases, and 13 bases lay in between. This CDR3 region has 14 residues. The germline gives CDR1 MNHNY, CDR2 SVGAGI (reference sequence). The CDR3 region is CASSHRGGTYEQYF. Here the CDR3 DNA reads TGTGCCAGCAGTCACAGGGGAGGGACCTACGAGCAGTACTTC.

DNA of the CDR3: TGTGCCAGCAGCCCGACAGGGGGCAGCAATGAAAAACTGTTTTTT. It encodes CASSPTGGSNEKLFF. The gene calls are TRBV7-2 and TRBJ1-4; 10 bases map to TRBD1. CDR1 SGHTA and CDR2 FQGNSA come from the germline V gene. This CDR3 contains 15 residues. The J segment lost 5 bases and the V segment lost 5 bases, leaving 5 bases of the junction unmatched.

The V and J genes are TRBV19 and TRBJ2-6, with 12 bases fitting TRBD1. The CDR3 contains 19 residues. V shed 5 bases, J shed 3 bases, and the junction held 11 bases outside the gene matches. The germline V gene has CDR1 LNHDA and CDR2 SQIVND (reference sequence). Here the CDR3 reads CASSGLRDRGLVGANVLTF. DNA of the CDR3: TGTGCCAGTAGTGGACTCCGGGACAGGGGGCTAGTTGGGGCCAACGTCCTGACTTTC.

In this sample, this clonotype turned up many times. The V and J genes are TRBV6-5 and TRBJ2-5, with 8 bases that match TRBD2. The CDR3 is made up of 16 amino acids. V shed 6 bases and J 3 bases; nucleotides not matched to a gene: 12. Germline CDR1 is MNHEY and CDR2 is SVGAGI. The CDR3 loop reads CASSERGPYKKETQYF. Here the CDR3 DNA reads TGTGCCAGCAGCGAGCGGGGGCCCTACAAAAAAGAGACCCAGTACTTC.

This clonotype occurred many times. The V and J genes are TRBV11-3 and TRBJ2-7, with 7 bases fitting TRBD1. The V segment lost 5 bases and the J segment 6 bases; nucleotides outside the gene matches: 13. The CDR3 sequence is 15 residues long. Germline-derived CDR1 and CDR2 are SGHNT and YENEEA. CDR3: CASSPTNRGYSEQYF. CDR3 coding DNA: TGTGCCAGCAGCCCGACAAACAGGGGTTACTCCGAGCAGTACTTC.

Of note for this clonotype: This CDR3 fails to terminate in the conserved phenylalanine or tryptophan, so it likely reflects a read error. The rearrangement joins TRBV2 to TRBJ1-4, with D tentatively TRBD1 (5 bases). CDR3 length: 14 amino acids. Trimming took 4 bases from V and 2 from J, leaving 8 bases between them. Per germline, CDR1 SNHLY and CDR2 FYNNEI. CDR3 region: CASSVGGTNEKLFL. CDR3 sequence (DNA): TGTGCCAGCAGTGTGGGGGGTACTAATGAAAAACTGTTTCTT.

This clonotype was observed many times. This rearrangement joins TRBV30 to TRBJ2-3, with TRBD2 identical over 9 bases. Looked up from germline, CDR1 is GTSNPN and CDR2 is SVGIG (reference sequence). The junction had 7 bases not matched to a gene; V was cut back by 0 bases and J by 6 bases. The CDR3 consists of 15 residues. CDR3 region: CAWSVRLAGLDTQYF. CDR3 DNA: TGTGCCTGGAGTGTACGGCTAGCGGGGTTGGATACGCAGTATTTT. Drawing the rest from reference TRBV30 and TRBJ2-3, the complete variable domain is SQTIHQWPATLVQPVGSPLSLECTVEGTSNPNLYWYRQAAGRGLQLLFYSVGIGQISSEVPQNLSASRPQDRQFILSSKKLLLSDSGFYLCAWSVRLAGLDTQYFGPGTRLTVL.